This T cell receptor beta chain originates from a study of T cells in Graves' hyperthyroidism and ophthalmopathy. Broader study findings: Blood also carried most thyroid clonotypes expanded above 0.001.

The CDR3 length is 14 residues. Losses at the gene ends were 6 bases for V and 8 bases for J; bases not matched to a gene: 12. The germline gives CDR1 SNHLY, CDR2 FYNNEI. This clonotype was counted many times. The antigen is undetermined. Researchers barred patients who had uncontrolled infection, other autoimmune disease, pregnancy or lactation. The investigators amplified TCR beta CDR3 regions from RNA transcripts. First-round RT-PCR with HTBI primers amplified the TCR CDR3 region. TCRdb independently ran MiXCR on the multiplex PCR reads; one entry per CDR3 protein. The repertoire holds around 600,000 distinct CDR3 sequences, with about 14% as singletons.

Sequenced: blood. The V gene is TRBV2, the J gene TRBJ1-2, with 7 bases that match TRBD1. This TCR derives from a woman aged 50 to 60 with Graves' ophthalmopathy. CDR3 protein: CASRETGQVGGYTF. Written as DNA, the CDR3 is TGTGCCAGCAGGGAGACAGGACAGGTCGGGGGCTACACCTTC. Using reference TRBV2 and TRBJ1-2 for the parts outside the CDR3, the full variable domain is EPEVTQTPSHQVTQMGQEVILRCVPISNHLYFYWYRQILGQKVEFLVSFYNNEISEKSEIFDDQFSVERPDGSNFTLKIRSTKLEDSAMYFCASRETGQVGGYTFGSGTRLTVV.